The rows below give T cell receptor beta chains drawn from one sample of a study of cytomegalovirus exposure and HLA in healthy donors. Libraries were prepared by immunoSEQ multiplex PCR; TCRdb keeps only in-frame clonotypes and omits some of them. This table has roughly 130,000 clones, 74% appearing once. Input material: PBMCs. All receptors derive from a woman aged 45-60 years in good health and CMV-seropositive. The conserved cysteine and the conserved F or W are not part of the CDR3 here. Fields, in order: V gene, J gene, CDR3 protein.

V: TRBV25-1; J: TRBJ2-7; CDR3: ASSAADRPPYEQY
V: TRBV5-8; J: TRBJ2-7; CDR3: ASSLGLAGDEQY
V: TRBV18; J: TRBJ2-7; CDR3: ASSFNGRFLSEQY
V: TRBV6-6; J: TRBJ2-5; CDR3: ASGQRVQETQY
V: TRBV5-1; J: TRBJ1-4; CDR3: ASSSGQGDEKLF
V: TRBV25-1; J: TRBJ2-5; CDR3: ASSLTSGASKETQY
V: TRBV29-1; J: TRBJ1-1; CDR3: SVEDRPGTEAF
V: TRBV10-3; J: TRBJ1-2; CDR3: AISADGTGYGYT
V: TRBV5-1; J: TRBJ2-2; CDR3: ASSWTGATGELF
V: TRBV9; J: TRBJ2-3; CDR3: ASSRDRVGDTQY
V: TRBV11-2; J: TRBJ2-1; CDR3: ASSLSVAYNEQF
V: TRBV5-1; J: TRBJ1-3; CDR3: ASSSPSSGNTIY
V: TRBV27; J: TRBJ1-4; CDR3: ASSVGQGREKLF
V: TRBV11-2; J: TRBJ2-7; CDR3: ASLQGPYEQY
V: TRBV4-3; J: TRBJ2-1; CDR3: ASSQGVSGEQF
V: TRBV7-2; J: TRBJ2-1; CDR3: ASSSAPSGGLHNEQF
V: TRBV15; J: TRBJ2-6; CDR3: ATSRQASQSGANVLT
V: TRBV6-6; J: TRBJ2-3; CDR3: ASRAWDTQY
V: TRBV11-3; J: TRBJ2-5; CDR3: ASGSSVETQY
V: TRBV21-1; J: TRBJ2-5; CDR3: ASSRWGLQGQY
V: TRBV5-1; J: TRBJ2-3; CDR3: ASRVENSDTQY
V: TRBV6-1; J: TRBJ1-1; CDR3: ASNQAPNTEAF
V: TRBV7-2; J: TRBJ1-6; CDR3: ASSLPRRGGEPIPLH
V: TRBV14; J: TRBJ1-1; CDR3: ASSPQWGLGTEAF
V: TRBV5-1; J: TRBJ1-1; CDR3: ASSGLEGANAQAF
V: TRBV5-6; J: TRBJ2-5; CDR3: ASSLERGGWGTQY
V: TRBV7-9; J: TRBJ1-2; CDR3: ASSLALGRGYT
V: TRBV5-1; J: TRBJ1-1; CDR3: ASSFSGNTEAF
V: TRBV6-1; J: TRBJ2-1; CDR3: ASSGPSSGLTSYNEQF
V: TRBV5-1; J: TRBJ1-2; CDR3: ASSTGWDYGYT
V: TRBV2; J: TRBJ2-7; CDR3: ASRQAIYEQY
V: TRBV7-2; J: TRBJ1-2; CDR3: ASSFGPSADKFYGYT
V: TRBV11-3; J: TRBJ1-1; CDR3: ASSLREVAEAF
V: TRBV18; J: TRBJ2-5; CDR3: ASSMGRSSQETQY
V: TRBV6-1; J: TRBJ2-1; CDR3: AIRRANEQF
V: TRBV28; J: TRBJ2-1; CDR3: ASSGGGRYNEQF
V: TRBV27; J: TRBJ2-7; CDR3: ASSFLAQVNGEQY
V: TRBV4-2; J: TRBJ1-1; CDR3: ASSRSESVNTEAF
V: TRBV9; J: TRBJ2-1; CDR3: ASSVDSGGALRDEQF
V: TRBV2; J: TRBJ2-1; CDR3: ASTGAQGRNEQF
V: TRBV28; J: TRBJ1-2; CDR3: ASSGSSNYGYT
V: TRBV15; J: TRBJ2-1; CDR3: ATSRGGGGGGAYNEQF
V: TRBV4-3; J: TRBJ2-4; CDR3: ASSQAGGQNIQY
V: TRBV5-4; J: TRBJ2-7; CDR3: ASSFGTTYEQY
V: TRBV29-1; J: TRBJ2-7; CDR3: SVRVTGGIPEQY
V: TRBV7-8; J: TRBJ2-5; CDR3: ASSSLVGGETQY
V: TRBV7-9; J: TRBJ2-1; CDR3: ASSLVGSGEQF
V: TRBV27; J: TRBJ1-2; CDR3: ASSFAGNYGYT
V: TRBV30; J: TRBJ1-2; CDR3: ALAGARGYT
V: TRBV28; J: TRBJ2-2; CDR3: ASSFSANTGELF
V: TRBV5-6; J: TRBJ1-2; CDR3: ASSFNRGTFYGYT
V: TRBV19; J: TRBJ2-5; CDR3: ASSIRVSQGETQY
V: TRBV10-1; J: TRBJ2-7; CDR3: ASRGGAYEQY
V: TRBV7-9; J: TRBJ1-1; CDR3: ASSVDMNTEAF
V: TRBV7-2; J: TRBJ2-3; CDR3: ASSLDAGTDTQY
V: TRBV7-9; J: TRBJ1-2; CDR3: ASSTGTGDGDGYT
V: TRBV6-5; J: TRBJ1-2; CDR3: ASLEGGDFGGYT
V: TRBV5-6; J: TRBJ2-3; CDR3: ASSQGAGARGTQY
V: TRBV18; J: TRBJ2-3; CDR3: ASSPDMDYNTDTQY